The 30 T cell receptor beta chains in this list originate from one sample, sequenced in a study of human T cells and chemical hapten exposure. TCRdb itself ran the RACE reads through MiXCR, one entry per CDR3 protein. The sample consists of over 45,000 distinct CDR3 sequences, about 9% of them appearing once. As for time point: patch test 1, 2 weeks after DPC sensitization. The treatment: therapeutic diphenylcyclopropenone sensitization with weekly scalp DPC. The sequenced sample was whole blood, obtained in connection with sensitization to the hapten diphenylcyclopropenone (DPC). The receptors here all came from a woman aged 40 to 55 with alopecia areata. Some clones in this sample may be carry-over from other donors' samples.

This clonotype has more than one count but fewer than ten. A junction boundary mismatches the germline segment, possibly from a read error. This rearrangement joins TRBV28 to TRBJ2-7; no reliable D call. The V gene's germline CDR1 is MDHEN and CDR2 SYDVKM. The CDR3 sequence is 11 residues long. CDR3 nucleotide sequence: TGTGCCAGCAGATTATCCTACGAGCAGTACTTC. Translating it yields CASRLSYEQYF.

This clonotype has just a few counts. V is TRBV2 and J is TRBJ2-1; possibly TRBD1 or TRBD2 for D (5 bases each). In germline, CDR1 is SNHLY, CDR2 FYNNEI. The V end lost 2 bases, the J end lost 7 bases, and 15 bases lay between the germline ends. CDR3 length: 15 amino acids. CDR3 sequence: CASSEIRGASNEQFF. The DNA for the CDR3 is TGTGCCAGCAGTGAAATTCGGGGCGCGAGTAATGAGCAGTTCTTC.

The J gene is TRBJ1-5, the V gene TRBV28, with D unclear. V was trimmed by 6 bases and J by 4 bases, leaving 7 bases between them. The CDR3 sequence is 12 residues long. The V gene's germline CDR1 is MDHEN and CDR2 SYDVKM. The CDR3 DNA reads as TGTGCCAGCAGCCAAATGAATCAGCCCCAGCATTTT. This sequence encodes CASSQMNQPQHF.

Turning to this clonotype: A much larger clone lies one base from this, so it may be a read error. The genes are TRBV13 and TRBJ1-5; TRBD1 is a possible D gene (6 bases). The CDR3 totals 13 residues. The germline V and J ends were trimmed by 5 bases and 3 bases, with 8 bases remaining between them. Germline V gives CDR1 PRHDT, CDR2 FYEKMQ (reference sequence). CDR3 sequence (DNA): TGTGCCAGCAGCCGGGACATCAATCAGCCCCAGCATTTT. It yields the protein CASSRDINQPQHF. The full variable domain, its missing parts supplied by reference TRBV13 and TRBJ1-5, is AAGVIQSPRHLIKEKRETATLKCYPIPRHDTVYWYQQGPGQDPQFLISFYEKMQSDKGSIPDRFSAQQFSDYHSELNMSSLELGDSALYFCASSRDINQPQHFGDGTRLSIL.

V and J are TRBV11-2 and TRBJ2-1; maybe TRBD1 (5 bases). Germline CDR1 SGHAT, CDR2 FQNNGV. V lost 3 bases, J lost 10 bases, and 16 bases lay in between. This CDR3 has 14 residues. The CDR3 loop reads CASSLATKKGEQFF. The DNA of the CDR3 is TGTGCCAGCAGCTTGGCCACCAAAAAGGGGGAGCAGTTCTTC.

This clonotype was seen at least ten times. V usage is TRBV3-1 and J usage is TRBJ2-7; 7 bases fit TRBD1. The CDR3 sequence is 15 residues long. Per the germline V gene, CDR1 is LGHDT and CDR2 is YNNKEL (reference sequence). V shed 1 base and J 3 bases; nucleotides not matched to a gene: 6. CDR3 region: CASSQGPGQNYEQYF. The CDR3 nucleotides read TGTGCCAGCAGCCAAGGTCCGGGACAGAACTACGAGCAGTACTTC.

This clonotype was found many times. The gene calls are TRBV4-3 and TRBJ1-2; the D gene is possibly TRBD1 (5 bases). The V gene's germline CDR1 is LGHNA and CDR2 YSLEER. The CDR3 runs to 15 residues. Trimming left V 4 bases short and J 8 bases short, with 20 bases between. The CDR3 DNA sequence: TGCGCCAGCAGCCGGGACCGGGAAATCTATGGAGGCTACACCTTC. Amino acid sequence: CASSRDREIYGGYTF.

This clonotype was detected ten times or more. Written as DNA, the CDR3 is TGTGCCAGCAGCTTTGCCCGACCTCCCTCCTACAATGAGCAGTTCTTC. Residues: CASSFARPPSYNEQFF. V is TRBV7-2 and J is TRBJ2-1; D not certain. CDR3 length: 16 amino acids. Germline loops: CDR1 SGHTA, CDR2 FQGNSA. With 3 bases removed from V and 0 bases from J, the gap between germline ends came to 12 bases.

The chain couples TRBV7-2 to TRBJ2-1; 12 bases map to TRBD2. Germline V gene data show CDR1 as SGHTA and CDR2 as FQGNSA. The CDR3 is 15 amino acids. V shed 0 bases and J 7 bases; nucleotides not matched to a gene: 1. The CDR3: CASSLALAGGNEQFF. The CDR3 DNA sequence: TGTGCCAGCAGCTTAGCACTAGCGGGGGGAAATGAGCAGTTCTTC.

The gene calls are TRBV29-1 and TRBJ2-3; TRBD1 matches at 7 bases. The CDR3 is made up of 13 amino acids. Germline values: CDR1 SQVTM, CDR2 ANQGSEA. V dropped 8 bases and J dropped 3; count of bases not matched to a gene: 8. CDR3 loop: CSYNRGWTDTQYF. DNA for the CDR3: TGCAGCTATAACAGGGGATGGACAGATACGCAGTATTTT.

This sequence joins TRBV18 and TRBJ2-1; tentative D call: TRBD1 (6 bases). V was shortened by 5 bases and J by 7 bases, with 9 bases between the two germline ends. The germline V gene encodes CDR1 KGHSH and CDR2 LQKENI. The CDR3 sequence is 12 residues long. CDR3 DNA: TGTGCCAGCTCAGCCGACAGGAATGAGCAGTTCTTC. Encoded protein: CASSADRNEQFF.

The chain joins TRBV7-2 to TRBJ2-5; a possible D gene is TRBD2 (5 bases). The germline V gene has CDR1 SGHTA and CDR2 FQGNSA. The V and J ends lost 5 bases and 4 bases respectively, with 11 bases between them. CDR3 length: 13 residues. This chain's CDR3 is CASSPVSGETQYF. DNA of the CDR3: TGTGCCAGCAGCCCCGTAAGCGGAGAGACCCAGTACTTC.

This clonotype was observed a handful of times. The chain employs TRBV13 and TRBJ2-1, with D possibly matching TRBD2 (6 bases). Germline V CDR1 and CDR2: PRHDT, FYEKMQ (reference sequence). This CDR3 comprises 16 residues. V was cut by 6 bases and J by 4 bases, with 19 bases left in between. In DNA form, the CDR3 reads TGTGCCAGCAGTTCCGCCCCCGGGACTTTTTACAATGAGCAGTTCTTC. It codes for CASSSAPGTFYNEQFF. Together with reference TRBV13 and TRBJ2-1, the CDR3 gives the full variable domain: AAGVIQSPRHLIKEKRETATLKCYPIPRHDTVYWYQQGPGQDPQFLISFYEKMQSDKGSIPDRFSAQQFSDYHSELNMSSLELGDSALYFCASSSAPGTFYNEQFFGPGTRLTVL.

This clonotype was recorded at least ten times. The genes are TRBV7-2 and TRBJ1-1; no clear D. CDR1 and CDR2 from the germline V gene are SGHTA and FQGNSA. The CDR3 length is 13 residues. Deletions cut 7 bases from V and 5 bases from J, with 14 bases between. CDR3 amino acids: CASNPSRDTEAFF. CDR3 DNA sequence: TGTGCCAGCAACCCTTCCCGGGATACTGAAGCTTTCTTT.

The table lists this clonotype with a few counts. The rearrangement uses TRBV12-3 or TRBV12-4 and TRBJ1-4, with D uncertain. The V and J ends lost 6 bases and 0 bases respectively, with 11 bases between them. This CDR3 spans 15 amino acids. CDR3 coding DNA: TGTGCCAGCAGAACCGCGGGAGCAACTAATGAAAAACTGTTTTTT. Encoded protein: CASRTAGATNEKLFF.

At least ten counts were recorded for this clonotype. The chain combines TRBV7-2 with TRBJ2-3, with 13 bases aligning to TRBD2. Trimming took 1 base from V and 10 from J; bases not matched to a gene: 8. This CDR3 is 16 amino acids long. CDR1 is SGHTA and CDR2 is FQGNSA in the germline V gene. CDR3 in amino acids: CASSLGGTSGVGAQYF. CDR3 DNA sequence: TGTGCCAGCAGCTTAGGAGGGACTAGCGGGGTAGGGGCGCAGTATTTT.

This clonotype was detected ten times or more. The chain is built from TRBV12-3 or TRBV12-4 and TRBJ1-3; no definite D call. This CDR3 contains 14 residues. Trimming removed 6 bases at V and 0 bases at J, with 9 bases between. Here the CDR3 reads CASSLTFSGNTIYF. The CDR3 bases are TGTGCCAGCAGCTTGACGTTCTCTGGAAACACCATATATTTT.

This clonotype has a handful of counts. The rearrangement uses TRBV7-9 and TRBJ2-5, with TRBD2 as a possible D gene (6 bases). V was clipped by 5 bases and J by 2 bases, with 15 bases between them. CDR3 size: 15 residues. Looked up from germline, CDR1 is SEHNR and CDR2 is FQNEAQ (reference sequence). The CDR3 loop reads CASSQGVGGQETQYF. CDR3 DNA: TGTGCCAGCAGCCAAGGGGTCGGGGGACAAGAGACCCAGTACTTC.

Ten or more counts support this clonotype. The chain employs TRBV29-1 and TRBJ2-3; D unclear. CDR3 size: 13 residues. Germline V gives CDR1 SQVTM, CDR2 ANQGSEA. The V end was cut by 3 bases, the J end by 7 bases, with 14 bases between. As DNA, the CDR3 is TGCAGCGTTGAGCTCCGGGCCTCGAATACGCAGTATTTT. Protein product: CSVELRASNTQYF.

This clonotype was counted many times. V gene TRBV9 combines with J gene TRBJ1-1, with no clear D. Germline V gives CDR1 SGDLS, CDR2 YYNGEE. V shed 1 base and J shed 1 base, with 8 bases lying between them. CDR3 length equals 14 residues. DNA of the CDR3: TGTGCCAGCAGCGTAAGAAGGGAGAACACTGAAGCTTTCTTT. Protein sequence: CASSVRRENTEAFF.

The V gene is TRBV7-8, the J gene TRBJ2-2, with D possibly TRBD2 on 6 matching bases. CDR3 length equals 17 residues. Trimming pared 6 bases from V and 2 bases from J, leaving 19 bases between. Germline CDR1 is SGHVS and CDR2 is FQNEAQ. The CDR3 nucleotides read TGTGCCAGCAGACCCAACGCGGGGCAGGGAAACACCGGGGAGCTGTTTTTT. It is translated as CASRPNAGQGNTGELFF.

The V call is TRBV27, the J call TRBJ2-2, with D perhaps given as TRBD1 or TRBD2 (5 bases each). V was clipped by 5 bases and J by 2 bases, with 15 bases between them. Germline lookup yields CDR1 MNHEY and CDR2 SMNVEV (reference sequence). The CDR3 spans 16 residues. In DNA, the CDR3 is TGTGCCAGCAGTATTGGGGACGGCTACAACACCGGGGAGCTGTTTTTT. It translates to CASSIGDGYNTGELFF.

This clonotype was seen more than once but under ten times. This rearrangement joins TRBV4-1 to TRBJ1-4; TRBD1 matches at 7 bases. CDR3 length equals 17 residues. CDR1 and CDR2 (germline): MGHRA, YSYEKL. The V segment lost 1 base and the J segment 5 bases; nucleotides outside the gene matches: 10. The CDR3: CASSQGVTGFGNEKLFF. CDR3 DNA sequence: TGCGCCAGCAGCCAAGGCGTGACAGGGTTTGGCAATGAAAAACTGTTTTTT.

This clonotype was recorded at least ten times. The rearrangement uses TRBV3-1 and TRBJ1-5; D remains ambiguous. The CDR3 extends over 12 amino acids. Germline V gives CDR1 LGHDT, CDR2 YNNKEL (reference sequence). The V and J ends lost 4 bases and 4 bases respectively, with 5 bases between them. CDR3 protein: CASSRGNQPQHF. Here the CDR3 DNA reads TGTGCCAGCAGCCGCGGAAATCAGCCCCAGCATTTT.

Many counts were recorded for this clonotype. The rearrangement uses TRBV28 and TRBJ1-3; D is possibly TRBD1 (5 bases). Germline V gene lookup returns CDR1 MDHEN and CDR2 SYDVKM. V lost 6 bases and J 9 bases, leaving 15 bases between the germline ends. The CDR3 runs 13 residues. DNA of the CDR3: TGTGCCAGCAGCCCGACAGTGGCTATCACCATATATTTT. This gives the protein CASSPTVAITIYF. The entire variable domain, with the rest obtained from reference TRBV28 and TRBJ1-3, is as follows: DVKVTQSSRYLVKRTGEKVFLECVQDMDHENMFWYRQDPGLGLRLIYFSYDVKMKEKGDIPEGYSVSREKKERFSLILESASTNQTSMYLCASSPTVAITIYFGEGSWLTVV.

In DNA form, the CDR3 reads TGTGCCAGCAGCGGTCGGACAGGGTCGGCTAATGAAAAACTGTTTTTT. Encoded protein: CASSGRTGSANEKLFF. The rearrangement joins TRBV9 to TRBJ1-4, with TRBD1 identical over 8 bases. The CDR3 runs to 16 residues. V shed 3 bases, J shed 3 bases, and the junction held 7 bases outside the gene matches. Germline V gene lookup returns CDR1 SGDLS and CDR2 YYNGEE.

This clonotype was detected ten times or more. The genes are TRBV6-2 or TRBV6-3 and TRBJ1-5; no firm D call. V lost 2 bases, J lost 0 bases, and 2 bases lay in between. Germline loops: CDR1 MNHEY, CDR2 SVGEGT. The CDR3 spans 13 residues. This CDR3 reads CASSYDSNQPQHF. DNA of the CDR3: TGTGCCAGCAGTTACGATAGCAATCAGCCCCAGCATTTT.

This chain uses TRBV29-1 with TRBJ1-5, with 8 nucleotides matching TRBD1. CDR3 size: 14 residues. The junction had 7 bases not matched to a gene; V was cut back by 6 bases and J by 3 bases. Looked up from germline, CDR1 is SQVTM and CDR2 is ANQGSEA. The CDR3 region is CSVETGETNQPQHF. The CDR3 DNA reads as TGCAGCGTGGAGACAGGGGAAACCAATCAGCCCCAGCATTTT.

At least ten counts were recorded for this clonotype. This chain joins TRBV2 and TRBJ2-5; TRBD1 matches 7 bases. Germline CDR1 SNHLY, CDR2 FYNNEI. The ends lost 6 bases at V and 6 bases at J; junction bases unmatched: 13. The CDR3 is made up of 15 amino acids. The CDR3 bases are TGTGCCAGCAGCCGTGGACAGGACCTCGGGAAGACCCAGTACTTC. It yields the protein CASSRGQDLGKTQYF. The complete variable domain, with remaining parts taken from reference TRBV2 and TRBJ2-5, reads EPEVTQTPSHQVTQMGQEVILRCVPISNHLYFYWYRQILGQKVEFLVSFYNNEISEKSEIFDDQFSVERPDGSNFTLKIRSTKLEDSAMYFCASSRGQDLGKTQYFGPGTRLLVL.

This clonotype was observed many times. The chain employs TRBV20-1 and TRBJ1-2, with D perhaps TRBD1 (5 bases). The CDR3 has 13 residues. Trimming removed 1 base from V and 8 bases from J, with 14 bases in between. Germline-derived CDR1 and CDR2 are DFQATT and SNEGSKA (reference sequence). The CDR3, as DNA: TGCAGTGCTAGAGCGGGCAGGGATGAGGGCTACACCTTC. Translation gives CSARAGRDEGYTF.